This entry lists 26 T cell receptor beta chains sequenced from one sample in a study of blood T cell repertoires in COVID-19. Profiled with immunoSEQ multiplex PCR; TCRdb holds only in-frame clones, not every one. There are almost 90,000 clones in the sample; 80% to 95% occur only once, and approximately 7% lies in the top ten. Sequenced material: peripheral blood. These receptors originate from a man younger than 30 with COVID-19, enrolled during active disease.

The chain links TRBV24-1 to TRBJ1-5, with D unresolved. Trimming stripped 4 bases from V and 5 bases from J, with 5 bases between. The CDR3 has 12 residues. Germline V gene sequence: CDR1 KGHDR, CDR2 SFDVKD. CDR3: CATSDSYQPQHF. CDR3 bases: TGTGCCACCAGTGACTCTTATCAGCCCCAGCATTTT.

The chain joins TRBV12-3 or TRBV12-4 to TRBJ2-7; no reliable D call. V was cut by 5 bases and J by 2 bases, with 7 bases left in between. There are 12 residues in the CDR3. The CDR3 reads CASSQSPYEQYF. CDR3 nucleotide sequence: TGTGCCAGCAGTCAATCCCCCTACGAGCAGTACTTC.

Comment on this clone: One end of the junction fails to match germline, which may point to a read error. The chain has TRBV6-2 or TRBV6-3 and TRBJ1-4, with 9 nucleotides matching TRBD1. The CDR3 consists of 14 residues. CDR1 MNHEY and CDR2 SVGEGT come from the germline V gene. CDR3 nucleotides: TGTGCCAGCAGTTTCCGGGACAGGGACGCAAAACTGCTTTTT. Translated, it gives CASSFRDRDAKLLF.

This chain links TRBV28 with TRBJ1-2; no clear D gene. The CDR3 totals 12 residues. CDR1 and CDR2 from the germline V gene are MDHEN and SYDVKM. V lost 5 bases and J 4 bases, leaving 8 bases between the germline ends. In DNA, the CDR3 is TGTGCCAGCAGTGACACCACCTATGGCTACACCTTC. As protein: CASSDTTYGYTF.

J is TRBJ2-1 and V is TRBV27; 9 bases fit TRBD2. Germline V gives CDR1 MNHEY, CDR2 SMNVEV (reference sequence). V lost 7 bases and J lost 4; bases outside the gene matches: 5. This CDR3 spans 14 amino acids. CDR3 region: CASKTSGPYNEQFF. The DNA of the CDR3 is TGTGCCAGCAAAACTAGCGGGCCTTACAATGAGCAGTTCTTC.

The chain is built from TRBV7-9 and TRBJ1-2; D is ambiguous. CDR3 length: 13 amino acids. Germline V lookup: CDR1 SEHNR, CDR2 FQNEAQ (reference sequence). The V gene lost 1 base and the J gene lost 2 bases, with 5 bases spanning the gap. CDR3 sequence reads: CASSLGGNYGYTF. The CDR3 DNA reads TGTGCCAGCAGCTTAGGAGGCAACTATGGCTACACCTTC.

The chain has TRBV12-3 or TRBV12-4 and TRBJ1-6; 7 bases line up with TRBD1. The V and J ends lost 6 bases and 13 bases, in that order; junction bases with no gene match: 9. The CDR3 runs to 13 residues. The CDR3 region has the DNA TGTGCCAGCAGCCGATCAGGGGGGTCCCCCCTCCACTTT. It is translated as CASSRSGGSPLHF.

The chain employs TRBV13 and TRBJ1-1, with a weak D call TRBD1 (6 bases). The CDR3 contains 14 residues. The germline V and J ends were trimmed by 5 bases and 1 base, with 11 bases remaining between them. Germline CDR1 and CDR2: PRHDT and FYEKMQ (reference sequence). As DNA, the CDR3 is TGTGCCAGCAGCCGGGACACACCGAACACTGAAGCTTTCTTT. Translation: CASSRDTPNTEAFF.

The chain joins TRBV19 to TRBJ1-5; D remains ambiguous. This CDR3 contains 15 residues. CDR1 and CDR2 (germline): LNHDA, SQIVND (reference sequence). Trimming removed 3 bases at V and 0 bases at J, with 9 bases between. CDR3 region: CASSIGIYSNQPQHF. CDR3 DNA sequence: TGTGCCAGTAGTATTGGCATTTATAGCAATCAGCCCCAGCATTTT.

The rearrangement joins TRBV5-4 to TRBJ1-1; 8 positions agree with TRBD1. CDR3 size: 14 residues. V lost 4 bases to trimming and J lost 2 bases; unmatched junction nucleotides: 4. The germline CDR1 and CDR2 sequences are SGHNT and YYREEE (reference sequence). CDR3 loop: CASSTGTGNTEAFF. As DNA, the CDR3 is TGTGCCAGCAGCACCGGGACAGGTAACACTGAAGCTTTCTTT.

This clone has just a few counts. The rearrangement links TRBV7-2 to TRBJ1-1; unclear D gene. V was clipped by 1 base and J by 5 bases, with 14 bases between them. The CDR3 is 15 residues long. Germline loops: CDR1 SGHTA, CDR2 FQGNSA. CDR3 nucleotide sequence: TGTGCCAGCAGCTTAGGGGCCCCTCTATCTACTGAAGCTTTCTTT. As protein: CASSLGAPLSTEAFF. The complete variable domain, with remaining parts taken from reference TRBV7-2 and TRBJ1-1, reads GAGVSQSPSNKVTEKGKDVELRCDPISGHTALYWYRQSLGQGLEFLIYFQGNSAPDKSGLPSDRFSAERTGGSVSTLTIQRTQQEDSAVYLCASSLGAPLSTEAFFGQGTRLTVV.

The gene calls are TRBV5-6 and TRBJ1-2; tentatively, D is TRBD1 (5 bases). The germline V gene has CDR1 SGHDT and CDR2 YYEEEE. The CDR3 runs to 14 residues. V lost 3 bases to trimming and J lost 1 base, with 10 bases between them. The CDR3 nucleotides are TGTGCCAGCAGCTCCGGCGGGGGTAACTATGGCTACACCTTC. It is translated as CASSSGGGNYGYTF. Supplemented by reference TRBV5-6 and TRBJ1-2, the full variable domain reads DAGVTQSPTHLIKTRGQQVTLRCSPKSGHDTVSWYQQALGQGPQFIFQYYEEEERQRGNFPDRFSGHQFPNYSSELNVNALLLGDSALYLCASSSGGGNYGYTFGSGTRLTVV.

V is TRBV9 and J is TRBJ1-1, with TRBD1 identical over 8 bases. The germline V gene has CDR1 SGDLS and CDR2 YYNGEE. With V trimmed by 1 base and J by 1 base, 6 bases remained unmatched. The CDR3 contains 16 residues. The CDR3 DNA is TGTGCCAGCAGCGTATCCTCCGACAGGGGGAACACTGAAGCTTTCTTT. Residues: CASSVSSDRGNTEAFF.

This clone appeared a few times. The chain has TRBV28 and TRBJ2-7; D is unclear. V was pared by 1 base and J by 0 bases, with 10 bases between. CDR3 size: 15 residues. Germline loops: CDR1 MDHEN, CDR2 SYDVKM. The CDR3 is CASSLSPISSYEQYF. In DNA, the CDR3 is TGTGCCAGCAGTTTATCCCCCATCAGCTCCTACGAGCAGTACTTC.

The chain couples TRBV4-2 to TRBJ2-7, with D tentatively TRBD2 (6 bases). Trimming pared 1 base from V and 4 bases from J, leaving 11 bases between. This CDR3 comprises 14 residues. Germline loops: CDR1 LGHNA, CDR2 YNFKEQ. The CDR3 sequence is CASSQVGEVYEQYF. Written as DNA, the CDR3 is TGTGCCAGCAGCCAAGTGGGGGAGGTGTACGAGCAGTACTTC.

This chain uses TRBV18 with TRBJ2-7; the match to TRBD1 covers 10 bases. J lost 5 bases, V lost 3 bases, and 10 bases had no gene match. From germline, CDR1 is KGHSH and CDR2 LQKENI. This CDR3 has 16 amino acids. Here the CDR3 reads CASSPVVGTGEDEQYF. Written as DNA, the CDR3 is TGTGCCAGCTCACCCGTCGTGGGGACAGGGGAGGACGAGCAGTACTTC.

The chain has TRBV5-1 and TRBJ2-7; 8 bases line up with TRBD1. With 4 bases clipped from V and 5 bases from J, the junction kept 8 bases outside the gene matches. The germline V gene has CDR1 SGHRS and CDR2 YFSETQ. The CDR3 spans 14 residues. CDR3 protein: CASSPQDRVHEQYF. For the CDR3, the DNA is TGCGCCAGCAGCCCCCAGGACAGGGTCCACGAGCAGTACTTC.

The chain is built from TRBV12-5 and TRBJ1-6; 9 positions agree with TRBD1. Germline V CDR1 and CDR2: LGHNT, FRNRAP. CDR3 length: 16 amino acids. V was clipped by 4 bases and J by 5 bases; unmatched bases: 6. The CDR3 DNA reads as TGTGCTAGTGGTTGGACTGGACAGGGGCATAATTCACCCCTCCACTTT. Translated: CASGWTGQGHNSPLHF. The full variable domain, in which reference TRBV12-5 and TRBJ1-6 provide the parts outside the CDR3, is DARVTQTPRHKVTEMGQEVTMRCQPILGHNTVFWYRQTMMQGLELLAYFRNRAPLDDSGMPKDRFSAEMPDATLATLKIQPSEPRDSAVYFCASGWTGQGHNSPLHFGNGTRLTVT.

The V and J genes are TRBV9 and TRBJ2-5; 9 bases are shared with TRBD2. The junction had 14 bases not matched to a gene; V was cut back by 4 bases and J by 4 bases. The CDR3 is 17 residues long. CDR1 is SGDLS, CDR2 YYNGEE, per germline. CDR3 residues: CASSSKLAGDIGETQYF. DNA for the CDR3: TGTGCCAGCAGCTCTAAATTAGCGGGAGATATAGGAGAGACCCAGTACTTC. Full variable domain (remainder filled in from reference TRBV9 and TRBJ2-5): DSGVTQTPKHLITATGQRVTLRCSPRSGDLSVYWYQQSLDQGLQFLIQYYNGEERAKGNILERFSAQQFPDLHSELNLSSLELGDSALYFCASSSKLAGDIGETQYFGPGTRLLVL.

This rearrangement joins TRBV18 to TRBJ1-5, with D hard to call. V lost 3 bases to trimming and J lost 6 bases, with 15 bases between them. The germline CDR1 and CDR2 sequences are KGHSH and LQKENI. The CDR3 runs to 15 residues. CDR3 in DNA: TGTGCCAGCTCACCTTTGGGAGGGAAAGGTCAGCCCCAGCATTTT. Translation: CASSPLGGKGQPQHF.

This clone was found a few times. This chain connects TRBV19 to TRBJ1-5; D call uncertain. The CDR3 consists of 15 residues. V was shortened by 3 bases and J by 6 bases, with 15 bases between the two germline ends. Germline V lookup: CDR1 LNHDA, CDR2 SQIVND (reference sequence). In DNA, the CDR3 is TGTGCCAGTAGTATTAATACGGCAGGCTCTCAGCCCCAGCATTTT. Protein sequence: CASSINTAGSQPQHF.

The chain recombines TRBV6-5 with TRBJ2-7; tentatively, D is TRBD1 (6 bases). This CDR3 is built from 11 residues. Germline values: CDR1 MNHEY, CDR2 SVGAGI. V was pared by 7 bases and J by 6 bases, with 10 bases between. CDR3: CASTYRAEQYF. Here the CDR3 DNA reads TGTGCCAGCACCTACAGGGCCGAGCAGTACTTC.

The chain combines TRBV9 with TRBJ2-1; 8 bases align to TRBD2. CDR3 length equals 17 residues. With 3 bases clipped from V and 4 bases from J, the junction kept 12 bases outside the gene matches. The germline CDR1 and CDR2 sequences are SGDLS and YYNGEE. As DNA, the CDR3 is TGTGCCAGCAGCGCTCCATCAAGCGGGAGAAATTACAATGAGCAGTTCTTC. This sequence encodes CASSAPSSGRNYNEQFF. The full variable domain, with the rest looked up from reference TRBV9 and TRBJ2-1, is DSGVTQTPKHLITATGQRVTLRCSPRSGDLSVYWYQQSLDQGLQFLIQYYNGEERAKGNILERFSAQQFPDLHSELNLSSLELGDSALYFCASSAPSSGRNYNEQFFGPGTRLTVL.

The chain links TRBV6-6 to TRBJ1-1; a weak D match, TRBD1 (6 bases). Trimming stripped 6 bases from V and 5 bases from J, with 19 bases between. The CDR3 spans 15 residues. Germline V lookup: CDR1 MNHNY, CDR2 SVGAGI (reference sequence). The CDR3 here is CASSPTGQLGTEAFF. The CDR3 DNA follows: TGTGCCAGCAGCCCTACAGGACAGCTTGGGACTGAAGCTTTCTTT.

The rearrangement joins TRBV7-8 to TRBJ1-2; D gene unclear. The V and J ends lost 2 bases and 8 bases respectively, with 9 bases between them. The CDR3 runs to 12 residues. The germline V gene encodes CDR1 SGHVS and CDR2 FQNEAQ. CDR3 DNA: TGTGCCAGCAGCTTAAGTACTTCCGGCTACACCTTC. It translates to CASSLSTSGYTF.

The sample holds a few counts of this clone. The V gene is TRBV7-8, the J gene TRBJ2-7; D gene unclear. The CDR3 consists of 11 residues. Trimming took off 4 bases at V and 5 bases at J, with 6 bases between the two ends. Germline V gives CDR1 SGHVS, CDR2 FQNEAQ. The CDR3 loop reads CASSSRDEQYF. CDR3 DNA: TGTGCCAGCAGCTCCCGAGACGAGCAGTACTTC.